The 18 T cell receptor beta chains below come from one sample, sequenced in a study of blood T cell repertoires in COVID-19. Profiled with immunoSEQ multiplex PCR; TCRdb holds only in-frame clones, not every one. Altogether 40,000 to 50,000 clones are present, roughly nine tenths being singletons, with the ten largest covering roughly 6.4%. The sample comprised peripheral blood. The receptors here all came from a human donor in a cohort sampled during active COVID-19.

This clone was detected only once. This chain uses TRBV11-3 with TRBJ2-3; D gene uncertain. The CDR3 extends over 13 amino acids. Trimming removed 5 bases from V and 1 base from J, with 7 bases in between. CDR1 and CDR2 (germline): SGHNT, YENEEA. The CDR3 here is CASSLTGTDTQYF. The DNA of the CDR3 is TGTGCCAGCAGCCTGACTGGCACAGATACGCAGTATTTT.

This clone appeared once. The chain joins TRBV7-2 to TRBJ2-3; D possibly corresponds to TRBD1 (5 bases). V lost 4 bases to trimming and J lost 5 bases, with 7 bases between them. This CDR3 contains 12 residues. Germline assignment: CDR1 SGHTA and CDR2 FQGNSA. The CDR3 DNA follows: TGTGCCAGCAGCTCGCAGGGAGATACGCAGTATTTT. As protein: CASSSQGDTQYF.

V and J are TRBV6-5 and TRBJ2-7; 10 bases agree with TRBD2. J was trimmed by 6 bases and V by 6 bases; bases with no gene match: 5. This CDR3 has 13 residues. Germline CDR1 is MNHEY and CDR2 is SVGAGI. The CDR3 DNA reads TGTGCCAGCAGCCTAGCGGGAGTAGCCGAGCAGTACTTC. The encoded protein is CASSLAGVAEQYF.

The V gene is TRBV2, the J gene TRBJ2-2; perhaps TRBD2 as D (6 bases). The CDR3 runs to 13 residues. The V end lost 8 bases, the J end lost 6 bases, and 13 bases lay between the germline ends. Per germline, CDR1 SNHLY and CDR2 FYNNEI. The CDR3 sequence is CASVLAFPGELFF. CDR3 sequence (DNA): TGTGCCAGCGTCCTAGCGTTCCCCGGGGAGCTGTTTTTT.

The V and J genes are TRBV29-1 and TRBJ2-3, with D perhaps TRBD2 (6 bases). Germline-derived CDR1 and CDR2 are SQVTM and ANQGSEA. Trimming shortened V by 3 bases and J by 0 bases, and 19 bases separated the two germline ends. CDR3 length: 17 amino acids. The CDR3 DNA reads TGCAGCGTTGACAGCGGGCGGGACTTTCCTAGCACAGATACGCAGTATTTT. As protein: CSVDSGRDFPSTDTQYF.

The CDR3 spells CSVVRQGDPDTQYF. The DNA of the CDR3 is TGCAGCGTTGTCCGCCAGGGGGATCCAGATACGCAGTATTTT. The chain employs TRBV29-1 and TRBJ2-3, with 7 bases identical to TRBD1. Germline CDR1 and CDR2: SQVTM and ANQGSEA. The CDR3 consists of 14 residues. V lost 4 bases and J lost 4; bases outside the gene matches: 8.

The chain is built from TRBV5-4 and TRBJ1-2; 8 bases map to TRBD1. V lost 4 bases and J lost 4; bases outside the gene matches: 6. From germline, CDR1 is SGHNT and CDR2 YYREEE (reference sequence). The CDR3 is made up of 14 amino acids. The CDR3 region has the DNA TGTGCCAGCAGCCCCGGACAGGGACTCTATGGCTACACCTTC. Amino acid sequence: CASSPGQGLYGYTF.

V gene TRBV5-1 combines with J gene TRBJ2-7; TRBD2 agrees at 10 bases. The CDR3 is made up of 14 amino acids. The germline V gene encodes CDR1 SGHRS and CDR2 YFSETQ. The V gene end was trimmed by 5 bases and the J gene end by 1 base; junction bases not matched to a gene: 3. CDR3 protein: CASRNSGGSYEQYF. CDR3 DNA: TGCGCCAGCAGAAATAGCGGGGGGTCCTACGAGCAGTACTTC.

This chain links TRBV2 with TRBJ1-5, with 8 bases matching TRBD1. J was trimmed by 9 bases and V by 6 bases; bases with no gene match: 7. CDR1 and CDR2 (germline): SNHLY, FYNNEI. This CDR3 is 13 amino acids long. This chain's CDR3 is CASRDRDGRPQHF. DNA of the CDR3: TGTGCCAGCAGGGACAGGGATGGTAGGCCCCAGCATTTT.

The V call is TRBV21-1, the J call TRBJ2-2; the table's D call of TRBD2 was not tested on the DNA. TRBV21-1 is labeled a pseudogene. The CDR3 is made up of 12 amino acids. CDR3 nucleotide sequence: TGTGCCAGCAGGGTCGGGACCGGGGAGCTGTTTTTT. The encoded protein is CASRVGTGELFF.

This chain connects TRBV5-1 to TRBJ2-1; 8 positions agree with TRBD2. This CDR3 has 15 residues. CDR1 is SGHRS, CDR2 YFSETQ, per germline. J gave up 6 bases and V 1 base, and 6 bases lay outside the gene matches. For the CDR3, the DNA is TGCGCCAGCAGCTTGTTTGGGACTAGAGGCAATGAGCAGTTCTTC. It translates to CASSLFGTRGNEQFF.

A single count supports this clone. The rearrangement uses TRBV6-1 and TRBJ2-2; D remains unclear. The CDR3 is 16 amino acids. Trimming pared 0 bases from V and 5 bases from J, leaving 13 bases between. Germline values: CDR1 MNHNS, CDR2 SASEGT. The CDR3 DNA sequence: TGTGCCAGCAGTGAAGCGTACCCGGTCCGGACCGGGGAGCTGTTTTTT. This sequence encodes CASSEAYPVRTGELFF.

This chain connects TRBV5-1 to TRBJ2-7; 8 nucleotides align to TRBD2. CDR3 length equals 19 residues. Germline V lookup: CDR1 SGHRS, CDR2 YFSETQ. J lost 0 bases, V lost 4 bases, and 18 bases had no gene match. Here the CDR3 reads CASSDPSPPHGGASYEQYF. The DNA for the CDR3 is TGCGCCAGCAGCGACCCCTCCCCGCCCCACGGGGGGGCCTCCTACGAGCAGTACTTC.

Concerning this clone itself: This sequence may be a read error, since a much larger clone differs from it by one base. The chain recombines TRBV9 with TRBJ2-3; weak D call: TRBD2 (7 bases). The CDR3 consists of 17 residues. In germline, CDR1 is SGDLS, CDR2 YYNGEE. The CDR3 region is CARSVEGGRDYTDTQYF. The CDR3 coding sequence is TGTGCCCGCAGCGTAGAGGGGGGGCGGGATTACACAGATACGCAGTATTTT. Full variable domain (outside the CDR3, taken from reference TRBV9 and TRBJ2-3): DSGVTQTPKHLITATGQRVTLRCSPRSGDLSVYWYQQSLDQGLQFLIQYYNGEERAKGNILERFSAQQFPDLHSELNLSSLELGDSALYFCARSVEGGRDYTDTQYFGPGTRLTVL.

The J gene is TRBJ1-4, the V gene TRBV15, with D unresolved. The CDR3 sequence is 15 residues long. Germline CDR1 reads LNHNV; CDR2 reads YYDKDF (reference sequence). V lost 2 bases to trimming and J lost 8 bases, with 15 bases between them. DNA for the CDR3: TGTGCCACCAGCAGACCCTCGACGGGAAGCGAAAAACTGTTTTTT. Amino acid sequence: CATSRPSTGSEKLFF.

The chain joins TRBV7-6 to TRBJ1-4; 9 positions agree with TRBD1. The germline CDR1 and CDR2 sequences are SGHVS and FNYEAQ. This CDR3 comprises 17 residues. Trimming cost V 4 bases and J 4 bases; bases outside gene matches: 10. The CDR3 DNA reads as TGTGCCAGCAGCTCCTTAGTACAGGGGGCCTATAATGAAAAACTGTTTTTT. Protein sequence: CASSSLVQGAYNEKLFF.

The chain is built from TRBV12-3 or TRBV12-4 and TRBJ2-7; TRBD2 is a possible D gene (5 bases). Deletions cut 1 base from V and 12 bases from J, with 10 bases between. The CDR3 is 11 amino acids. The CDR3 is CASSLGVALYF. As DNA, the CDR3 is TGTGCCAGCAGTTTAGGAGTAGCGCTGTACTTC.

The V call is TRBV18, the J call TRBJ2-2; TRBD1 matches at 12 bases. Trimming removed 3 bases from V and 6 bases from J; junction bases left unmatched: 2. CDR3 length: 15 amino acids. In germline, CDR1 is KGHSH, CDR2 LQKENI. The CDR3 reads CASSPGTGGAGELFF. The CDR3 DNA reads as TGTGCCAGCTCACCGGGGACAGGGGGCGCCGGGGAGCTGTTTTTT.